This T cell receptor beta chain was retrieved from a study of blood T cell repertoires in COVID-19. Clones were read by immunoSEQ multiplex PCR, and TCRdb kept only the in-frame ones, dropping some. Of about 150,000 clones in the sample, 85% to 90% were seen once. The Seattle site enrolled patients during active infection and followed them longitudinally. Germline V gene lookup returns CDR1 MGHRA and CDR2 YSYEKL. V gave up 1 base and J gave up 8 bases, with 12 bases separating them. The CDR3 contains 15 residues. Sequencing used peripheral blood. This rearrangement joins TRBV4-1 to TRBJ1-6; a possible D gene is TRBD1 (6 bases). The receptor was derived from a woman aged 80 or over with COVID-19, enrolled during active disease. The CDR3: CASSQGTGRDSPLHF. CDR3 bases: TGCGCCAGCAGCCAAGGAACAGGGCGAGATTCACCCCTCCACTTT.